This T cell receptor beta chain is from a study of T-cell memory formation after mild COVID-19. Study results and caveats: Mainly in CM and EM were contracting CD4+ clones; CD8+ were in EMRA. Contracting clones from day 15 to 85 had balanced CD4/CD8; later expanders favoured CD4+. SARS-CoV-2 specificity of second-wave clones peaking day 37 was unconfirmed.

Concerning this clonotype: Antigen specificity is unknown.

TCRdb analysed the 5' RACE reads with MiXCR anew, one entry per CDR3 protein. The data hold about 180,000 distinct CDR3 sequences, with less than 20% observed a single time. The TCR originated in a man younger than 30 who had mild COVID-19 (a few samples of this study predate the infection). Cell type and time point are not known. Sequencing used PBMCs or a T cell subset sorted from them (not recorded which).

For the CDR3, the DNA is TGCAGTGCTAGAGACAGGGTGGTCTACGAGCAGTACTTC. It encodes CSARDRVVYEQYF. This sequence joins TRBV20-1 and TRBJ2-7, with D possibly being TRBD1 (5 bases). Germline V gene lookup returns CDR1 DFQATT and CDR2 SNEGSKA (reference sequence). V shed 0 bases and J shed 3 bases, with 9 bases lying between them. The length of the CDR3 is 13 residues.